One sample yielded the 6 T cell receptor beta chains listed below, sequenced in a study of blood T cell repertoires in COVID-19. The repertoire was sequenced with immunoSEQ multiplex PCR; TCRdb's copy has only in-frame clones and lacks some. The sample records approximately 150,000 clones, 75% to 85% being singletons. Input material: peripheral blood. The receptors here all came from a woman aged 45-65 years in a cohort sampled during active or convalescent COVID-19.

V gene TRBV11-2 combines with J gene TRBJ2-3, with 8 bases matching TRBD1. V was pared by 4 bases and J by 3 bases, with 0 bases of the junction left unmatched. The CDR3 runs 13 residues. Germline V CDR1 and CDR2: SGHAT, FQNNGV. CDR3 region: CASSWTGTDTQYF. CDR3 DNA: TGTGCCAGCAGCTGGACAGGGACAGATACGCAGTATTTT. The entire variable domain, with the rest obtained from reference TRBV11-2 and TRBJ2-3, is as follows: EAGVAQSPRYKIIEKRQSVAFWCNPISGHATLYWYQQILGQGPKLLIQFQNNGVVDDSQLPKDRFSAERLKGVDSTLKIQPAKLEDSAVYLCASSWTGTDTQYFGPGTRLTVL.

The chain links TRBV2 to TRBJ1-4; 9 bases agree with TRBD1. CDR3 length equals 14 residues. Trimming at V came to 6 bases and at J to 6 bases, leaving 5 bases not matched to a gene. The germline V gene encodes CDR1 SNHLY and CDR2 FYNNEI. In DNA, the CDR3 is TGTGCCAGCAGCGGGGACAGGGCGCATGAAAAACTGTTTTTT. Protein product: CASSGDRAHEKLFF.

This chain uses TRBV7-3 with TRBJ1-1; a possible D gene is TRBD1 (6 bases). Trimming left V 0 bases short and J 3 bases short, with 11 bases between. From germline, CDR1 is SGHTA and CDR2 FQGTGA. The CDR3 consists of 15 residues. CDR3: CASSLTQGPYTEAFF. DNA for the CDR3: TGTGCCAGCAGCTTAACCCAGGGGCCGTACACTGAAGCTTTCTTT. Based on the CDR3 plus reference TRBV7-3 and TRBJ1-1, the full variable domain is GAGVSQTPSNKVTEKGKYVELRCDPISGHTALYWYRQSLGQGPEFLIYFQGTGAADDSGLPNDRFFAVRPEGSVSTLKIQRTERGDSAVYLCASSLTQGPYTEAFFGQGTRLTVV.

As DNA, the CDR3 is TGTGCCAGCAGCGACCCCCGGGGAGGGGAGCTGTTTTTT. It specifies CASSDPRGGELFF. The chain combines TRBV9 with TRBJ2-2; D perhaps matches TRBD2 (5 bases). The CDR3 covers 13 residues. CDR1 is SGDLS and CDR2 is YYNGEE in the germline V gene. V dropped 3 bases and J dropped 8 bases, with 11 bases sitting between them.

The J gene is TRBJ2-1, the V gene TRBV30, with a tentative D call TRBD1 (6 bases). Trimming cost V 3 bases and J 12 bases, with 18 bases left between them. CDR1 and CDR2 (germline): GTSNPN, SVGIG (reference sequence). The CDR3 totals 13 residues. The CDR3 region has the DNA TGTGCCTGGAGCGAACTGGGGGCTGGGATGCAGTTCTTC. Its translation: CAWSELGAGMQFF.

The rearrangement joins TRBV10-1 to TRBJ1-2; TRBD1 matches at 10 bases. Looked up from germline, CDR1 is WNHNN and CDR2 is SYGVQD (reference sequence). With 4 bases clipped from V and 5 bases from J, the junction kept 10 bases outside the gene matches. The CDR3 totals 16 residues. The CDR3 reads CASSAAGTGASYGYTF. The CDR3, as DNA: TGCGCCAGCAGTGCGGCCGGGACAGGGGCTAGTTATGGCTACACCTTC.